The T cell receptor (beta chain) described here comes from a study of cytomegalovirus exposure and HLA in healthy donors. PCR primers comprised 60 Vbeta and 13 Jbeta primers. Sequencing was performed with immunoSEQ multiplex PCR; in TCRdb, only in-frame clones are kept and a portion is missing. Altogether more than 85,000 clones are present, under 85% being singletons, with the ten largest covering around 1.3%. What was sequenced was PBMCs. This receptor was identified in a man aged 35-49 years in good health and CMV-seronegative.

The DNA of the CDR3 is TGTGCCAGCAGGGGACAGCGAGGTTCTGAGCAGTTCTTC. Protein product: CASRGQRGSEQFF. V and J are TRBV6-5 and TRBJ2-1; TRBD1 matches at 7 bases. V shed 6 bases and J 9 bases; nucleotides not matched to a gene: 8. The CDR3 is 13 amino acids. Germline CDR1 reads MNHEY; CDR2 reads SVGAGI.